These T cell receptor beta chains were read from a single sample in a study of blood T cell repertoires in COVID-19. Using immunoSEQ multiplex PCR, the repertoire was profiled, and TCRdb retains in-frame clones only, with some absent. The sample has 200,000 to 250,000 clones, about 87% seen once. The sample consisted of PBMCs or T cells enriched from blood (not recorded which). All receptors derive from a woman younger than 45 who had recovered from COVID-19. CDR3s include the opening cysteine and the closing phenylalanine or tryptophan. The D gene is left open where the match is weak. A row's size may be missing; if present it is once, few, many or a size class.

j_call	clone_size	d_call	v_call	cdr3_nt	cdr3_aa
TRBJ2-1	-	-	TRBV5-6	TGTGCCAGCACCACGGTCGGGTACAATGAGCAGTTCTTC	CASTTVGYNEQFF
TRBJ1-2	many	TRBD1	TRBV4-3	TGCGCCAGCAGTGATACCGGGACAGGGGATGGCTACACCTTC	CASSDTGTGDGYTF
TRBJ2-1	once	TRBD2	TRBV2	TGTGCCAGCAGCCGTCCCGGGACTAGCGGGGGGGCCTACAATGAGCAGTTCTTC	CASSRPGTSGGAYNEQFF
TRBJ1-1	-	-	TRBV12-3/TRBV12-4	TGTGCCAGCTACAGCGGGGGGAAAGCTTTCTTT	CASYSGGKAFF
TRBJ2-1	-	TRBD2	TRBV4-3	TGCGCCAGCAGCCAAGATAACAGCGGGGGGCTCAATGAGCAGTTCTTC	CASSQDNSGGLNEQFF
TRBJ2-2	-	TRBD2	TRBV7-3	TGTGCCAGCAGCTTGGGACTAGCGGGGGCCACCGGGGAGCTGTTTTTT	CASSLGLAGATGELFF
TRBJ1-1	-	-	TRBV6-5	TGTGCCAGCAGATGGACAGTGAACACTGAAGCTTTCTTT	CASRWTVNTEAFF
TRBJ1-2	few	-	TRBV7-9	TGTGCCAGCAGCTTAGAAGAGCGGGGCTACACCTTC	CASSLEERGYTF
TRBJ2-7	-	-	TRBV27	TGTGCCAGCAGTTTGGGAGTAGGGAGCTACGAGCAGTACTTC	CASSLGVGSYEQYF
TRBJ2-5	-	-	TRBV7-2	TGTGCCAGCAGCTTGACGGGGGTGGAGACCCAGTACTTC	CASSLTGVETQYF
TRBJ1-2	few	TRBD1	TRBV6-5	TGTGCCAGCAGTTACACGGGACAGGCAATGGAGGGTGGCTACACCTTC	CASSYTGQAMEGGYTF
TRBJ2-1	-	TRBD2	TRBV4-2	TGTGCCAGCAACCCTGGGACTAGCTCCTACAATGAGCAGTTCTTC	CASNPGTSSYNEQFF
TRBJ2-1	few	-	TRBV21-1	TGTGCCAGCAGCAAACGGGGGTCCCAACCCAATGAGCAGTTCTTC	CASSKRGSQPNEQFF
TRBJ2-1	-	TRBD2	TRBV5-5	TGTGCCAGCAGCTATGAACTAGCGGGGGGCGATGAGCAGTTCTTC	CASSYELAGGDEQFF
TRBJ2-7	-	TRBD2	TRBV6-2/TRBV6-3	TGTGCCAGCAGTTACCCGACTAGCGGGATATACTACGAGCAGTACTTC	CASSYPTSGIYYEQYF
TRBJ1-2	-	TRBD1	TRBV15	TGTGCCACCAGCAGAGTGGGAGACAGGGATGGCTACACCTTC	CATSRVGDRDGYTF
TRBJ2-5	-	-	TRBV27	TGTGCCAGCAGGACAGCGTACCAAGAGACCCAGTACTTC	CASRTAYQETQYF
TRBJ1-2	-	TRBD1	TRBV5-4	TGTGCCAGCAGCTTGGAGACAGGGGCCTATGGCTACACCTTC	CASSLETGAYGYTF
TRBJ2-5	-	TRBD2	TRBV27	TGTGCCAGCAGTTTAGCGGGGGGTCCGGAGACCCAGTACTTC	CASSLAGGPETQYF
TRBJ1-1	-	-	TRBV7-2	TGTGCCAGCAGCTTAGGCGAGGTAGCTACTGAAGCTTTCTTT	CASSLGEVATEAFF
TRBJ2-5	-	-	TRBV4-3	TGCGCCAGCAGCCGGGGGCAGGGATTAGGACAAGAGACCCAGTACTTC	CASSRGQGLGQETQYF
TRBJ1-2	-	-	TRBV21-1	TGTGCCAGCAGCTACGGAAACAGGGGATCGTATGGCTACACCTTC	CASSYGNRGSYGYTF
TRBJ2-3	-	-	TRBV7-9	TGTGCCAGCAGCTTAGTCCCGCCAGACACAGATACGCAGTATTTT	CASSLVPPDTDTQYF
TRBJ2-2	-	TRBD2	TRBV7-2	TGTGCCAGCAGCCCTCTAGCGGGGGGGCCCTACACCGGGGAGCTGTTTTTT	CASSPLAGGPYTGELFF
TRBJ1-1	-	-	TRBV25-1	TGTGCCAGCAGACGGGACACTGAAGCTTTCTTT	CASRRDTEAFF
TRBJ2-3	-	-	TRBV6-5	TGTGCCAGCCGATGGGCAGGGACAGATACGCAGTATTTT	CASRWAGTDTQYF
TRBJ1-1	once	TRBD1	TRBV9	TGTGCCAGCAGCGTAGTTTCAGGGGGGCGCACTGAAGCTTTCTTT	CASSVVSGGRTEAFF
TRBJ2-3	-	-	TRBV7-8	TGTGCCAGCAGCATGACGGGACTTCAGAACACAGATACGCAGTATTTT	CASSMTGLQNTDTQYF
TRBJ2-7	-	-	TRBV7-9	TGTGCCAGCAGCTTAGGATTGGGGCTACGCGAATACGAGCAGTACTTC	CASSLGLGLREYEQYF
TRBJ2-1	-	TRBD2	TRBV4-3	TGCGCCAGCAGCCAAGACGAAACGGGGGGTAGGGATGAGCAGTTCTTC	CASSQDETGGRDEQFF
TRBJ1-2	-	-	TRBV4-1	TGCGCCAGCAGCCAAGAAGAGACAGCTTCCTATGGCTACACCTTC	CASSQEETASYGYTF
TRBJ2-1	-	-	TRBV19	TGTGCCAGTAGTATAGGTTCCGGGGGCTCCTACAATGAGCAGTTCTTC	CASSIGSGGSYNEQFF
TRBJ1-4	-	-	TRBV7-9	TGTGCCAGCAGCTCCCGACAGGCAAGGGTTGAAAAACTGTTTTTT	CASSSRQARVEKLFF
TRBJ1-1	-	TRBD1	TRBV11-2	TGTGCCAGCAGCATGGACAGGGAGGGCACTGAAGCTTTCTTT	CASSMDREGTEAFF
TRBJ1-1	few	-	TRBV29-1	TGCAGCGTAGCCGAGACAGGGAACACTGAAGCTTTCTTT	CSVAETGNTEAFF
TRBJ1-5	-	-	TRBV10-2	TGCGCCAGCAGTGAGTGGCAGGGATCTCAGCCCCAGCATTTT	CASSEWQGSQPQHF
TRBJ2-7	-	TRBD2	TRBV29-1	TGCAGCGTTGGAGGCGTAGCGGGGGCCTACTCCTACGAGCAGTACTTC	CSVGGVAGAYSYEQYF
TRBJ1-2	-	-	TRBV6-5	TGTGCCAGCAGTTACGGCAGGCGCCCATTGTATGGCTACACCTTC	CASSYGRRPLYGYTF
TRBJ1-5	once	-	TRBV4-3	TGCGCCAGCAGCCAAGATCCGGGTTTTGGGCAGCCCCAGCATTTT	CASSQDPGFGQPQHF
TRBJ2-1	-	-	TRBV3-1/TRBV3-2	TGTGCCAGCAGCCCTCCTGGCAGGCCCTCCTACAATGAGCAGTTCTTC	CASSPPGRPSYNEQFF
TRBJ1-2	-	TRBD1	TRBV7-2	TGTGCCAGCAGCTGGGACAGCTCCTATGGCTACACCTTC	CASSWDSSYGYTF
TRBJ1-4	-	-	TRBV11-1	TGTGCCAGCAGCTCAACAGGAGCAACTAATGAAAAACTGTTTTTT	CASSSTGATNEKLFF
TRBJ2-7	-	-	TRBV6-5	TGTGCCAGCAGTTCACAGTACGAGCAGTACTTC	CASSSQYEQYF
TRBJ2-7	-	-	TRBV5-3	TGTGCCAGAAGCTTGCGGGCAGGGCCCCCTCGAGAGCAGTACTTC	CARSLRAGPPREQYF
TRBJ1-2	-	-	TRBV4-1	TGCGCCAGCAGCCAAGACCTCGGTGGTTATGGCTACACCTTC	CASSQDLGGYGYTF
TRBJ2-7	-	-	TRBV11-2	TGTGCCAGCAGCTGGGTCGGGAGTCAGGTGAGCTACGAGCAGTACTTC	CASSWVGSQVSYEQYF
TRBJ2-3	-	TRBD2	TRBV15	TGTGCCACCACTTTAGGCGGGGGGGCGACGGGTACGCAGTATTTT	CATTLGGGATGTQYF
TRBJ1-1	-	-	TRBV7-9	TGTGCCAGCAGCAGAGAAAGGGGCGAAGCTTTCTTT	CASSRERGEAFF
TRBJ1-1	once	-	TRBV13	TGTGCCAGCAGCTTAGGACAGGGTATGTCGAACACTGAAGCTTTCTTT	CASSLGQGMSNTEAFF
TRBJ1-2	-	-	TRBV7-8	TGTGCCAGCAGCTTAGACAGGGTGAACTATGGCTACACCTTC	CASSLDRVNYGYTF
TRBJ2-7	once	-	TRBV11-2	TGTGCCAGCAGCTTGGGGGGGGGCTGGTACGAGCAGTACTTC	CASSLGGGWYEQYF
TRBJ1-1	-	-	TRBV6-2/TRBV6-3	TGTGCCAGCAGCCCCGGGACACTTTACACTGAAGCTTTCTTT	CASSPGTLYTEAFF